This TCR beta chain was sequenced in a study of blood T cell repertoires in COVID-19. Authors' methods: Amplification with reference gene primers provided the estimates of nucleated cell counts. Profiling relied on immunoSEQ multiplex PCR, and the TCRdb table lists in-frame clones only, not all of them. V, J and clone size were drawn from that table, and D and trimming were deduced from the DNA. This sample carries fewer than 250,000 clones, about 82% of them seen once, and the ten largest clones take approximately 2.1%. The germline V and J ends were trimmed by 3 bases and 2 bases, with 17 bases remaining between them. This CDR3 contains 16 residues. The germline V gene has CDR1 SGHKS and CDR2 YYEKEE (reference sequence).

The material sequenced was PBMCs or T cells enriched from blood (not recorded which). The source is a woman between 45 and 65 years old who had recovered from COVID-19. The chain couples TRBV5-5 to TRBJ2-5; possibly TRBD2 for D (6 bases). DNA for the CDR3: TGTGCCAGCAGCTCGGGGATTAGCGGTTATCAAGAGACCCAGTACTTC. This translates into CASSSGISGYQETQYF.